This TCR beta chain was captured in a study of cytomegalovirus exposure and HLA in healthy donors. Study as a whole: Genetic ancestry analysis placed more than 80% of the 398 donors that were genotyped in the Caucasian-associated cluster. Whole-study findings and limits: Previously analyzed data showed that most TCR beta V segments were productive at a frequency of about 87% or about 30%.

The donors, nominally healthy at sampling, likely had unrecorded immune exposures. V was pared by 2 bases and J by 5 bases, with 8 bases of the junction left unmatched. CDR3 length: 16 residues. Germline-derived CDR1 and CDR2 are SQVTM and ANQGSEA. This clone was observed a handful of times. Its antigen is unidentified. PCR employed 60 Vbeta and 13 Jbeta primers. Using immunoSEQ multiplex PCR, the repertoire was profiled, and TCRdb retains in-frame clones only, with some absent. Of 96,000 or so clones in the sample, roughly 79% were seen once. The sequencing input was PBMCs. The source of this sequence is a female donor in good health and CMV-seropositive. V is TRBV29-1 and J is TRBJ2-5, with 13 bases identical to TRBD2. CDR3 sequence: CSVEIGLAGAWETQYF. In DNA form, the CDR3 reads TGCAGCGTTGAAATAGGACTAGCGGGAGCCTGGGAGACCCAGTACTTC. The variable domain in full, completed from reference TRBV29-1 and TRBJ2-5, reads SAVISQKPSRDICQRGTSLTIQCQVDSQVTMMFWYRQQPGQSLTLIATANQGSEATYESGFVIDKFPISRPNLTFSTLTVSNMSPEDSSIYLCSVEIGLAGAWETQYFGPGTRLLVL.